What follows are 12 T cell receptor beta chains derived from one specimen sequenced in a study of T cell repertoires in cytomegalovirus infection. One entry per CDR3 protein results from TCRdb running MiXCR on the reads. The sample lists roughly 320,000 distinct CDR3 sequences, around 10% occurring once. The sample consisted of PBMCs. These receptors originate from a human donor in good health (CMV status not recorded). Some clones in this sample may be carry-over from other donors' samples.

This clonotype was detected ten times or more. The chain couples TRBV2 to TRBJ2-7; possible D gene TRBD2, 7 bases. The CDR3 length is 13 residues. Trimming left V 4 bases short and J 5 bases short, with 12 bases between. Germline-derived CDR1 and CDR2 are SNHLY and FYNNEI. In DNA, the CDR3 is TGTGCCAGCAGTGTTTCGGGGGGCCACGAGCAGTACTTC. Translated, it gives CASSVSGGHEQYF.

A remark on this clonotype: This may stem from a read error, because a much larger clone lies one nucleotide away. V is TRBV23-1 and J is TRBJ2-7; D not certain. TRBV23-1 falls under the ORF class, with uncertain function. CDR3 length equals 17 residues. With 1 base removed from V and 1 base from J, the gap between germline ends came to 17 bases. The CDR3 protein is CASSQYRGQALSYEQYV. The CDR3, as DNA: TGCGCCAGCAGTCAATACCGCGGTCAGGCCCTTTCCTACGAGCAGTACGTC.

Ten or more counts support this clonotype. J is TRBJ1-6 and V is TRBV29-1; the D gene is possibly TRBD1 (5 bases). The CDR3 runs to 14 residues. CDR1 and CDR2 (germline): SQVTM, ANQGSEA. The germline V and J ends were trimmed by 6 bases and 7 bases, with 16 bases remaining between them. This CDR3 is CSVPAGLLNSPLHF. The CDR3 DNA sequence: TGCAGCGTCCCCGCGGGACTCCTAAATTCACCCCTCCACTTT.

In this sample, this clonotype turned up many times. The gene calls are TRBV7-6 and TRBJ2-2; the D gene could be TRBD1 or TRBD2 (5 bases each). Germline CDR1 SGHVS, CDR2 FNYEAQ. The CDR3 sequence is 18 residues long. V was trimmed by 2 bases and J by 0 bases, leaving 16 bases between them. The CDR3 region has the DNA TGTGCCAGCAGCTTATGGGGCCGAGCGGATTCGAACACCGGGGAGCTGTTTTTT. Residues: CASSLWGRADSNTGELFF. Looking up the rest from reference TRBV7-6 and TRBJ2-2 gives the full variable domain: GAGVSQSPRYKVTKRGQDVALRCDPISGHVSLYWYRQALGQGPEFLTYFNYEAQQDKSGLPNDRFSAERPEGSISTLTIQRTEQRDSAMYRCASSLWGRADSNTGELFFGEGSRLTVL.

This clonotype was observed many times. The chain is built from TRBV2 and TRBJ2-2; 9 nucleotides line up with TRBD1. The ends lost 5 bases at V and 7 bases at J; junction bases unmatched: 14. The germline V gene has CDR1 SNHLY and CDR2 FYNNEI. CDR3 length: 17 amino acids. CDR3 coding DNA: TGTGCCAGCAGTCTAAGATTGGACAGGGGACATGACGGGGAGCTGTTTTTT. It codes for CASSLRLDRGHDGELFF.

This clonotype has just a few counts. The V call is TRBV5-4, the J call TRBJ2-6; 8 bases agree with TRBD2. The trim removed 4 bases at V and 4 bases at J, leaving 7 bases unmatched. The CDR3 length is 16 residues. Germline V CDR1 and CDR2: SGHNT, YYREEE (reference sequence). The CDR3 region has the DNA TGTGCCAGCAGCCCGGGGGGGATGAGCGGGGCCAACGTCCTGACTTTC. It encodes CASSPGGMSGANVLTF.

This clonotype was recorded many times. The chain carries TRBV18 and TRBJ2-2, with 10 bases lining up with TRBD1. Germline values: CDR1 KGHSH, CDR2 LQKENI. The junction had 7 bases not matched to a gene; V was cut back by 4 bases and J by 5 bases. The length of the CDR3 is 16 residues. The CDR3 region has the DNA TGTGCCAGCTCACAACGAGACAGGGGGCGGACCGGGGAGCTGTTTTTT. This gives the protein CASSQRDRGRTGELFF. The whole variable domain, remainder taken from reference TRBV18 and TRBJ2-2, is NAGVMQNPRHLVRRRGQEARLRCSPMKGHSHVYWYRQLPEEGLKFMVYLQKENIIDESGMPKERFSAEFPKEGPSILRIQQVVRGDSAAYFCASSQRDRGRTGELFFGEGSRLTVL.

The V and J genes are TRBV20-1 and TRBJ1-4; TRBD1 is a possible D gene (6 bases). CDR3 length: 15 residues. The germline CDR1 and CDR2 sequences are DFQATT and SNEGSKA (reference sequence). The germline V and J ends were trimmed by 3 bases and 4 bases, with 15 bases remaining between them. Here the CDR3 DNA reads TGCAGTGCTAGGATGAACCGGGACAATAATGAAAAACTGTTTTTT. Protein: CSARMNRDNNEKLFF.

This clonotype occurred many times. This chain connects TRBV7-2 to TRBJ1-1; no reliable D call. Trimming cost V 3 bases and J 4 bases, with 15 bases left between them. The CDR3 is 15 residues long. CDR1 SGHTA and CDR2 FQGNSA come from the germline V gene. CDR3 amino acids: CASSFRATGGTEAFF. DNA of the CDR3: TGTGCCAGCAGCTTCCGGGCCACTGGTGGCACTGAAGCTTTCTTT.

The table lists this clonotype with many counts. The rearrangement links TRBV6-2 or TRBV6-3 to TRBJ2-2, with no clear D. This CDR3 has 14 amino acids. Germline V gene lookup returns CDR1 MNHEY and CDR2 SVGEGT. V was clipped by 6 bases and J by 4 bases, with 12 bases between them. The CDR3 loop reads CASRLAVATGELFF. The CDR3 DNA sequence: TGTGCCAGCAGATTAGCTGTTGCCACCGGGGAGCTGTTTTTT.

This chain uses TRBV3-1 with TRBJ2-1; 9 positions agree with TRBD1. Trimming took 5 bases from V and 4 from J; bases not matched to a gene: 6. Germline CDR1 LGHDT, CDR2 YNNKEL (reference sequence). This CDR3 region has 15 residues. In DNA form, the CDR3 reads TGTGCCAGCAGCGGCCGGGACAGGGTTTACAATGAGCAGTTCTTC. This codes for CASSGRDRVYNEQFF.

This clonotype was picked up many times. The chain joins TRBV5-1 to TRBJ2-7, with 9 positions matching TRBD1. Trimming at V came to 0 bases and at J to 3 bases, leaving 10 bases not matched to a gene. CDR1 is SGHRS, CDR2 YFSETQ, per germline. The CDR3 contains 17 residues. CDR3 sequence (DNA): TGCGCCAGCAGCTTGGGAGGTGTGAAGGACAGGGGCTACGAGCAGTACTTC. This codes for CASSLGGVKDRGYEQYF.